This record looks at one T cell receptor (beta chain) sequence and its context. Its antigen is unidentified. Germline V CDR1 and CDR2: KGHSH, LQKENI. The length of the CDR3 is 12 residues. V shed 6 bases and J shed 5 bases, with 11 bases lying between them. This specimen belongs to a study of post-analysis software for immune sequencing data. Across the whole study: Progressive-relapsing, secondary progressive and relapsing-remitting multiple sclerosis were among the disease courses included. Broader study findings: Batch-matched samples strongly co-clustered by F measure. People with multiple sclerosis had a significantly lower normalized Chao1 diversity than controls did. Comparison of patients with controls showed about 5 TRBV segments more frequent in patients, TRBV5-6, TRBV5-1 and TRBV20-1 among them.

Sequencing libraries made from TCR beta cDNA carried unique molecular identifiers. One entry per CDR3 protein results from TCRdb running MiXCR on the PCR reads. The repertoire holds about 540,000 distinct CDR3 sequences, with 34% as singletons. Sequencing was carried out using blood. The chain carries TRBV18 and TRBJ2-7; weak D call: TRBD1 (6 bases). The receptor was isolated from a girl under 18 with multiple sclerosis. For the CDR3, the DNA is TGTGCCAGCTCCCTACAGGGTAACGAGCAGTACTTC. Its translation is CASSLQGNEQYF. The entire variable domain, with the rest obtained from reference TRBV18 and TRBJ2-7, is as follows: NAGVMQNPRHLVRRRGQEARLRCSPMKGHSHVYWYRQLPEEGLKFMVYLQKENIIDESGMPKERFSAEFPKEGPSILRIQQVVRGDSAAYFCASSLQGNEQYFGPGTRLTVT.